Sequencing of this T cell receptor beta chain was carried out in a study of human T cells and chemical hapten exposure. Study-wide context: Small volume differences among pooled libraries mainly caused per-sample TCR yield variation.

This clonotype has a handful of counts. Antigen specificity is unknown. One entry per CDR3 protein results from TCRdb running MiXCR on the RACE reads. The sample holds 150,000 to 200,000 distinct CDR3 sequences, around 15% seen once. General study findings and limits: Clustering by CDR3 similarity yielded significantly more large clusters from expanded TCRs than controls.

Time point noted: patch test 1, 2 weeks after DPC sensitization. Sample treatment: therapeutic diphenylcyclopropenone sensitization with weekly scalp DPC. Trimming took off 11 bases at V and 1 base at J, with 8 bases between the two ends. The CDR3 is made up of 11 amino acids. Germline CDR1 and CDR2: SGHTA and FQGNSA. The sequenced sample was whole blood, obtained in connection with sensitization to the hapten diphenylcyclopropenone (DPC). The chain uses TRBV7-2 and TRBJ2-5; D uncertain. This sequence was found in a woman in her twenties or thirties with alopecia areata. Some clones in this sample may be carry-over from other donors' samples. In DNA, the CDR3 is TGTGCCTGCTTAATCCAAGAGACCCAGTACTTC. Amino acids: CACLIQETQYF.